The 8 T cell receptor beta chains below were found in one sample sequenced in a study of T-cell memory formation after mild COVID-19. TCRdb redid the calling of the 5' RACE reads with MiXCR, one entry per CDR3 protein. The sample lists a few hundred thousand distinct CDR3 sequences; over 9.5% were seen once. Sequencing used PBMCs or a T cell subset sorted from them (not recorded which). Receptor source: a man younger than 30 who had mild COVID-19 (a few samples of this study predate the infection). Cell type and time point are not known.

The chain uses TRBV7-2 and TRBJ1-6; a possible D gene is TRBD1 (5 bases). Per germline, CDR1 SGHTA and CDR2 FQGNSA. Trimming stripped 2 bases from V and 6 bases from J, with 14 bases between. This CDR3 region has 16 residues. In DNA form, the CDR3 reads TGTGCCAGCAGCTTAACGGGACCAGCTCCTAATTCACCCCTCCACTTT. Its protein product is CASSLTGPAPNSPLHF. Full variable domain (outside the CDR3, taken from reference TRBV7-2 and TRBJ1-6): GAGVSQSPSNKVTEKGKDVELRCDPISGHTALYWYRQSLGQGLEFLIYFQGNSAPDKSGLPSDRFSAERTGGSVSTLTIQRTQQEDSAVYLCASSLTGPAPNSPLHFGNGTRLTVT.

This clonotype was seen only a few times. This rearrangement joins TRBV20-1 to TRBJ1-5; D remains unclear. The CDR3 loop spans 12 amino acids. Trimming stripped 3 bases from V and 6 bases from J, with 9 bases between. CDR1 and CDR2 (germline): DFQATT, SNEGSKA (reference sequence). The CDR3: CSASRLSQPQHF. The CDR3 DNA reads TGCAGTGCTAGTCGATTATCTCAGCCCCAGCATTTT.

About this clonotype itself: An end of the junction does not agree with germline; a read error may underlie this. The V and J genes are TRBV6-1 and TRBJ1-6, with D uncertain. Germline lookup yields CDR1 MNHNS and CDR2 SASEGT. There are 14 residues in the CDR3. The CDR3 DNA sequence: TGTGCCAGCAGTAGGACGGGAAATAATACACCCCTCCACTTT. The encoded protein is CASSRTGNNTPLHF.

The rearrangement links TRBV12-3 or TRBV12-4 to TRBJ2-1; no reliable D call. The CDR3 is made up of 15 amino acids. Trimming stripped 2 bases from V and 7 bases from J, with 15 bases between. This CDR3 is CASSLIAAVVNEQFF. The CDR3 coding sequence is TGTGCCAGCAGTTTAATCGCGGCTGTAGTAAATGAGCAGTTCTTC.

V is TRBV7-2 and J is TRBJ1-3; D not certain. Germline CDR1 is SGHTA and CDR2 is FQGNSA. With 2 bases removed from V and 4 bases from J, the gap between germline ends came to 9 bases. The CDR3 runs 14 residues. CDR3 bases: TGTGCCAGCAGCTTATGGTCGACAGGAAACACCATATATTTT. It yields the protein CASSLWSTGNTIYF. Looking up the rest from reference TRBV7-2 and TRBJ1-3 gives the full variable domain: GAGVSQSPSNKVTEKGKDVELRCDPISGHTALYWYRQSLGQGLEFLIYFQGNSAPDKSGLPSDRFSAERTGGSVSTLTIQRTQQEDSAVYLCASSLWSTGNTIYFGEGSWLTVV.

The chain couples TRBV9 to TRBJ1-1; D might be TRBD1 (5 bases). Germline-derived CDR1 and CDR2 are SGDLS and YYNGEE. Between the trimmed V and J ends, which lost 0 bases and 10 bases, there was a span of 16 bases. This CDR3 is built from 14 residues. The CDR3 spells CASSVDGDGPSAFF. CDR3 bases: TGTGCCAGCAGCGTAGATGGGGACGGCCCTTCAGCTTTCTTT.

The CDR3: CASSLDRGRNTQYF. The CDR3 DNA follows: TGTGCCAGCAGTTTAGACAGGGGGAGAAATACGCAGTATTTT. The chain recombines TRBV28 with TRBJ2-3; TRBD1 matches 9 bases. V was clipped by 2 bases and J by 7 bases; unmatched bases: 4. CDR1 is MDHEN, CDR2 SYDVKM, per germline. The CDR3 length is 14 residues.

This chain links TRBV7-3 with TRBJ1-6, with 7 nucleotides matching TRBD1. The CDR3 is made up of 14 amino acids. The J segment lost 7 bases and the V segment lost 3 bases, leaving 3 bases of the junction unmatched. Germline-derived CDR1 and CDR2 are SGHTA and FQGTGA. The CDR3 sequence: CASSFGTENSPLHF. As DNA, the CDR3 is TGTGCCAGCAGCTTCGGGACAGAGAATTCACCCCTCCACTTT.